This is a list of T cell receptor beta chains from one sample in a study of post-analysis software for immune sequencing data. In TCRdb, the PCR reads were re-called with MiXCR into one record per CDR3 protein. The table includes a few hundred thousand distinct CDR3 sequences, over 30% detected once. Sequences were obtained from blood. The receptor source for this set is a girl aged 2 to 10 with multiple sclerosis. Each CDR3 is given with its conserved first and last residue. The D gene is left open where the match is weak. Clone size, where shown, is once, few, many, or a class for clones that have expanded.

j_call,clone_size,v_call,d_call,cdr3_nt,cdr3_aa
TRBJ2-7,once,TRBV4-1,TRBD2,TGCGCCAGCAGCCAAGATCATAGCGGGGGGCCCTATTCCTCCCTCTTTTACGAGCAGTACTTC,CASSQDHSGGPYSSLFYEQYF
TRBJ2-5,.,TRBV7-9,.,TGTGCCAGCAGCGCCCTCGTGAGAATAGAGACCCAGTACTTC,CASSALVRIETQYF
TRBJ2-2,.,TRBV2,.,TGTGCCAGCAGGAATGAACAGGGTTTCACCGGGGAGCTGTTTTTT,CASRNEQGFTGELFF
TRBJ2-5,.,TRBV12-3/TRBV12-4,.,TGTGCCAGCAGTTTAGACGCAGTCCCTGGGCAGTACTTC,CASSLDAVPGQYF
TRBJ1-4,few,TRBV5-1,.,TGCGCCAGCAGCTTGGTGCAGGCGACGGATGAAAAACTGTTTTTT,CASSLVQATDEKLFF
TRBJ2-1,many,TRBV7-9,.,TGTGCCAGCAGCTTAGTGGGCAATGAGCAGTTCTTC,CASSLVGNEQFF
TRBJ1-2,.,TRBV27,TRBD1,TGTGCCAGCAGTCCTATTGGACAGGAACCTAACTATGGCTACACCTTC,CASSPIGQEPNYGYTF
TRBJ2-7,few,TRBV29-1,TRBD2,TGCAGCGGAACTAGCGGGAGCCGCGAGCAGTACTTC,CSGTSGSREQYF
TRBJ2-5,.,TRBV10-3,.,TGTGCCATCAGTGGCGTTCAAGAGACCCAGTACTTC,CAISGVQETQYF
TRBJ1-2,.,TRBV28,.,TGTGCCAGCAGTTTAACACCAGGGCACTATGGCTACACCTTC,CASSLTPGHYGYTF
TRBJ1-1,once,TRBV14,.,TGTGCCAGCAGCCTCCAAATCACTGAAGCTTTCTTT,CASSLQITEAFF
TRBJ2-3,.,TRBV20-1,.,TGCAGTGCAGTGGGGATTGAAAAAATCTCAGATACGCAGTATTTT,CSAVGIEKISDTQYF
TRBJ1-4,.,TRBV7-9,.,TGTGCCAGCAGCTTAGTTGCTGCAACTAATGAAAAACTGTTTTTT,CASSLVAATNEKLFF
TRBJ2-3,.,TRBV6-2/TRBV6-3,.,TGTGCCAGTAAACAGCCTAGCACAGATACGCAGTATTTT,CASKQPSTDTQYF
TRBJ2-5,few,TRBV13,.,TGTGCCAGCAGTTCCCGCAGGGTAGAAGAGACCCAGTACTTC,CASSSRRVEETQYF
TRBJ1-4,.,TRBV6-1,.,TGTGCCAGCAGTACCCCGGCAGAGGGATTGGCGGCTAATGAAAAACTGTTTTTT,CASSTPAEGLAANEKLFF
TRBJ2-1,.,TRBV24-1,.,TGTGCCACCATTCTACTCTCCTACAATGAGCAGTTCTTC,CATILLSYNEQFF
TRBJ2-1,.,TRBV15,TRBD2,TGTGCCAATTTTCGCGGACTAGCGTTCGCCAATGAGCAGTTCTTC,CANFRGLAFANEQFF